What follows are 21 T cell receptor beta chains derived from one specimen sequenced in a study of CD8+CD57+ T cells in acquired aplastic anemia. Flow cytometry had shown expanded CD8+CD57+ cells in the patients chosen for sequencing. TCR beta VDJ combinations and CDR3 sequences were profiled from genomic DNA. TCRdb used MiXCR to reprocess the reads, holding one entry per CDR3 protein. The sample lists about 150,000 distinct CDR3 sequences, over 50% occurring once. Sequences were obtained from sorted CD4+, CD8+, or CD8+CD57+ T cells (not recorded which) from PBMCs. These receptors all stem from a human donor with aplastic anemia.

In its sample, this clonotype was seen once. CDR3 in DNA: TGCAGTGCTAGAGAGTCTCCGGGCACCTACAATGAGCAGTTCTTC. Encoded protein: CSARESPGTYNEQFF. The V and J genes are TRBV20-1 and TRBJ2-1; unclear D gene. Trimming pared 0 bases from V and 2 bases from J, leaving 11 bases between. CDR1 is DFQATT and CDR2 is SNEGSKA in the germline V gene (reference sequence). CDR3 length: 15 amino acids.

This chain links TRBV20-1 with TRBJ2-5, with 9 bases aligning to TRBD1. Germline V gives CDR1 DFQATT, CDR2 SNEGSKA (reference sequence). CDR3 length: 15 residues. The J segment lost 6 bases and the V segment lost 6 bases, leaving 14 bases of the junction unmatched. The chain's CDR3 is CSAMTGTGRGKTQYF. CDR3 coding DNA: TGCAGTGCGATGACCGGGACAGGGCGAGGGAAGACCCAGTACTTC.

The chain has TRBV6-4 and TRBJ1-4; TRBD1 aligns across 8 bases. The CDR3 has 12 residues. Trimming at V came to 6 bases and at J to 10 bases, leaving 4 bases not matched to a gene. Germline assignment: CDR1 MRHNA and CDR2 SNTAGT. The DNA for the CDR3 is TGTGCCAGCAGGGACAGGGAGGGAAAACTGTTTTTT. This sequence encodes CASRDREGKLFF.

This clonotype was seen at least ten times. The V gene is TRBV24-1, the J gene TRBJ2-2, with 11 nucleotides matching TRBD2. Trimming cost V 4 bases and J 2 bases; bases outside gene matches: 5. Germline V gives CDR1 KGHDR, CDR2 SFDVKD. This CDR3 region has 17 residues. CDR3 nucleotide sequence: TGTGCCACCAGTGACGCGACTAGCGGGGCCAACACCGGGGAGCTGTTTTTT. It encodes CATSDATSGANTGELFF.

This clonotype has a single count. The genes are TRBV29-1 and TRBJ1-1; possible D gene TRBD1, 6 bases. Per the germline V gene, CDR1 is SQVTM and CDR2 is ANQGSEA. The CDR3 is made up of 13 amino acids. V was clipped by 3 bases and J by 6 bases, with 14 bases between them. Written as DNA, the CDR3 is TGCAGCGTTGAGATACAGGGTTGGGCTGAAGCTTTCTTT. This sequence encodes CSVEIQGWAEAFF.

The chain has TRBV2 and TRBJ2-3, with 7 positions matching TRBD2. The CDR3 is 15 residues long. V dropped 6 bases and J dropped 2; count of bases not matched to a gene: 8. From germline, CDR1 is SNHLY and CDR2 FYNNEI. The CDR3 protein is CASRPGLAVTDTQYF. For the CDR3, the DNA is TGTGCCAGCAGGCCGGGGCTAGCGGTCACAGATACGCAGTATTTT.

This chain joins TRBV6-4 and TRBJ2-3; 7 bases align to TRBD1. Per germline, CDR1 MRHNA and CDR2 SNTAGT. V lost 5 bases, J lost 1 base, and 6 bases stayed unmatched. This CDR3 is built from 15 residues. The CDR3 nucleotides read TGTGCCAGCAGTCGACAGGGATTGGGCACAGATACGCAGTATTTT. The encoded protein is CASSRQGLGTDTQYF.

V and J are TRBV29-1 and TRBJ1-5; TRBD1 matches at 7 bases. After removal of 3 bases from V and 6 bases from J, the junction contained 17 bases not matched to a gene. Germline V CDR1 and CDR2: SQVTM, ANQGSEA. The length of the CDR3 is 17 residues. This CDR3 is CSVDAGLGGIRGQPQHF. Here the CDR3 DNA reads TGCAGCGTTGATGCTGGATTAGGGGGCATCAGGGGTCAGCCCCAGCATTTT.

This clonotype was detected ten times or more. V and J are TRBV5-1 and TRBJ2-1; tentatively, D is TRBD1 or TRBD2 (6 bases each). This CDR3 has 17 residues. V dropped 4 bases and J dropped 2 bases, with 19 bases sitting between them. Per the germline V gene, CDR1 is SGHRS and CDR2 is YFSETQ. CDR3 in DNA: TGCGCCAGCAGCCTCACTCTCAGGGGAGGACCCTACAATGAGCAGTTCTTC. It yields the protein CASSLTLRGGPYNEQFF.

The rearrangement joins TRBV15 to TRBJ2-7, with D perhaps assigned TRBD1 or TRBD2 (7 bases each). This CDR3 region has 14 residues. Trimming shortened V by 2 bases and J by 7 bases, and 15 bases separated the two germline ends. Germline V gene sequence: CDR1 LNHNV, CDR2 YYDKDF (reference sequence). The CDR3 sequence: CATSRPDREGEQYF. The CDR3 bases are TGTGCCACCAGCAGACCTGACAGGGAGGGAGAGCAGTACTTC.

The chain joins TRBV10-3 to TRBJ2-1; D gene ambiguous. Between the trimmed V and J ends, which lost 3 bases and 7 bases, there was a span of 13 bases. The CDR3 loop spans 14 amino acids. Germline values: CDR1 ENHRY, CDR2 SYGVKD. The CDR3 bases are TGTGCCATCAGTGACCCTACCGGTGGTAATGAGCAGTTCTTC. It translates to CAISDPTGGNEQFF.

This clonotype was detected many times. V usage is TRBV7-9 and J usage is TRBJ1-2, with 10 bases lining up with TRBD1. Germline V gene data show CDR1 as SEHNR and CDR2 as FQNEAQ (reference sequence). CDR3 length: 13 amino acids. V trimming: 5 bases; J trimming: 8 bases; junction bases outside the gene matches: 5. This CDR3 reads CASSTGTGVGYTF. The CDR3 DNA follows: TGTGCCAGCAGCACCGGGACAGGGGTAGGCTACACCTTC.

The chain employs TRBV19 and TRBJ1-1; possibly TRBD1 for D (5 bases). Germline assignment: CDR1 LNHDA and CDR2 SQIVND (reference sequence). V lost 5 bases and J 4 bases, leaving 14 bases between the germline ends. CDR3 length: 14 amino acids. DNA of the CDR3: TGTGCCAGTAGTCCGGGACCGACGGGCACTGAAGCTTTCTTT. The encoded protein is CASSPGPTGTEAFF.

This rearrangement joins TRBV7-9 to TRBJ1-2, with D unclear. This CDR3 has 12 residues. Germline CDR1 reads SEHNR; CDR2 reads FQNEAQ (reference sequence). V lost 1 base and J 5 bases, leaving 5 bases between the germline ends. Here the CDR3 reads CASSLEPYGYTF. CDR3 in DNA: TGTGCCAGCAGCTTAGAACCTTATGGCTACACCTTC. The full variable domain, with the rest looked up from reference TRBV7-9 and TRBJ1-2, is DTGVSQNPRHKITKRGQNVTFRCDPISEHNRLYWYRQTLGQGPEFLTYFQNEAQLEKSRLLSDRFSAERPKGSFSTLEIQRTEQGDSAMYLCASSLEPYGYTFGSGTRLTVV.

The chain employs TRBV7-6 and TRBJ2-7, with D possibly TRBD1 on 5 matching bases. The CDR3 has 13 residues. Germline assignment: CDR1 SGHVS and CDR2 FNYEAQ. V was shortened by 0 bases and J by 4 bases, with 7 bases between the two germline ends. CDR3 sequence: CASSLAQGYEQYF. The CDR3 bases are TGTGCCAGCAGCTTAGCCCAGGGATACGAGCAGTACTTC.

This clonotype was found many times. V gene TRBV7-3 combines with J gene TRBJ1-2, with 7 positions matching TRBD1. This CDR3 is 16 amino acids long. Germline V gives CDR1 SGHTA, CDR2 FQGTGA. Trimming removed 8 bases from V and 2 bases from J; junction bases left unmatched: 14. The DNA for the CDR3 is TGTGCCAGCCCGGCCCCCCGACAGGGACAGAACTATGGCTACACCTTC. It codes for CASPAPRQGQNYGYTF.

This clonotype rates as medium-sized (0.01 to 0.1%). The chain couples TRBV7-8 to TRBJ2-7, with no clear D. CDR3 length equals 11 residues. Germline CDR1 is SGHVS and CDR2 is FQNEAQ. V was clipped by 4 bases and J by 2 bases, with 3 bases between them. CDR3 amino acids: CASSSTYEQYF. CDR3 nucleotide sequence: TGTGCCAGCAGCTCGACCTACGAGCAGTACTTC.

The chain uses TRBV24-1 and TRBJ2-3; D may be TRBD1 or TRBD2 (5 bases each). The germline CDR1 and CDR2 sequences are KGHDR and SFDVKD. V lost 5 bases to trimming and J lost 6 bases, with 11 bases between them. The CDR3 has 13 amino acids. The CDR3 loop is CATSGGGWDTQYF. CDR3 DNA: TGTGCCACCAGTGGTGGGGGATGGGATACGCAGTATTTT.

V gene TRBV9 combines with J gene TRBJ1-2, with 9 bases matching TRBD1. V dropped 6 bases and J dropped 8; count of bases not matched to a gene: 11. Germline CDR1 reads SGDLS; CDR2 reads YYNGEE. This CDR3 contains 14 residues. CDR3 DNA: TGTGCCAGCAACGTTCAGGGACAGGGAGGAGGCTACACCTTC. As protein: CASNVQGQGGGYTF.

CDR3 sequence reads: CSASSPAGGSYEQYF. CDR3 nucleotides: TGCAGTGCCAGCAGCCCTGCAGGGGGCTCCTACGAGCAGTACTTC. The chain couples TRBV20-1 to TRBJ2-7; 7 bases are shared with TRBD1. CDR3 length: 15 residues. CDR1 DFQATT and CDR2 SNEGSKA come from the germline V gene (reference sequence). The junction had 11 bases not matched to a gene; V was cut back by 6 bases and J by 0 bases.

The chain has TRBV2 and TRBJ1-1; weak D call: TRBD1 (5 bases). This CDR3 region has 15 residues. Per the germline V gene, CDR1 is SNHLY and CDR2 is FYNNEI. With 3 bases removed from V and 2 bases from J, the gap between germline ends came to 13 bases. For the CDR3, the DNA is TGTGCCAGCAGTGACGGGGCAGCCCTCAACACTGAAGCTTTCTTT. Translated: CASSDGAALNTEAFF.